This T cell receptor (beta chain) was retrieved from a study of high-grade serous ovarian cancer treatment subgroups (dated by TCRdb to the early 2020s). Regarding the research as a whole: On average, each sample produced roughly 15,000 sequencing reads and thousands of unique TCR beta rearrangements. One primary tumor sample and two metastatic tumor samples were collected from each patient, for a total of around 99 samples. TCR beta repertoires were profiled in patients with high-grade serous ovarian cancer who were grouped, under a laparoscopic triage algorithm, by complete gross resection or by neoadjuvant chemotherapy response. The 30-patient cohort included approximately ten patients with no residual disease after primary surgery (R0), approximately ten excellent NACT responders, and approximately ten poor NACT responders. Summary of the overall study and its limitations: Because bulk tumor TCR sequencing provided no spatial information, insight into HGSC tumor complexity and diversity was limited. TCR repertoire analyses focused on CDR3; CDR1 and CDR2 were not analyzed. Tumors from the same patient had repertoire similarity ranging from 0.11 to 0.79, while tumors from different patients showed almost no similarity. TCR clonal relatedness correlated positively with neoantigen level and, by trend, with copy number variation and mutation load from whole-genome sequencing.

The approximately 90 tumor samples were subjected to high-throughput TCR profiling using ImmunoSEQ. The source study handled its data this way. Richness (unique productive sequences), clonality, evenness and relatedness were included as repertoire diversity metrics, and similarity between samples was assessed with the Bhattacharyya coefficient. A sensitivity analysis that removed TCRs with fewer than two reads produced consistent conclusions. Held by TCRdb, this immuneACCESS table contains in-frame sequences only and omits some clones. Under half of the omission traces to an unresolved V gene where checked; the cause of the rest is unknown. The V and J calls and clone size were taken over from that table, and D and trimming were inferred from the DNA. Across this sample there are fewer than 5,000 clones, with over 65% seen only once. The ten largest clonotypes hold approximately 9% of the sample.

At the junction V is shortened by 6 bases and J by 5 bases; bases outside the gene matches: 2. Via the germline V gene, CDR1 is SGHTA and CDR2 FQGNSA. The cysteine opens and the phenylalanine closes a CDR3 of 13 amino acids. Only the CDR3 DNA stays, 39 bases, in frame from base 1. Points on this clone: Its antigen remains undetermined. The sample holds no much larger clone one base away, and base qualities are not on file.

Collection of tumor samples took place before definitive surgery or chemotherapy. Genomic DNA extraction was performed by the MD Anderson Biospecimen Extraction Resource, and TCR sequencing was carried out by the MD Anderson Cancer Genomics Laboratory. The receptor chain draws on TRBV7-2 and TRBJ1-5, with 9 central nucleotides matching TRBD1. The receptor was derived from a human donor with high-grade serous ovarian cancer. The sample consisted of tumor tissue. The DNA is as follows: TGTGCCAGCAGACGACAGGGGGATCAGCCCCAGCATTTT. It specifies CASRRQGDQPQHF. Outside the CDR3, residues come from the reference TRBV7-2 and TRBJ1-5 proteins, so the full variable domain is: GAGVSQSPSNKVTEKGKDVELRCDPISGHTALYWYRQSLGQGLEFLIYFQGNSAPDKSGLPSDRFSAERTGGSVSTLTIQRTQQEDSAVYLCASRRQGDQPQHFGDGTRLSIL.